Listed below are T cell receptor beta chains from one sample, sequenced in a study of memory CD4+ T cells and cytomegalovirus serostatus. The data were produced by immunoSEQ multiplex PCR, yet TCRdb's version contains in-frame clones alone and is incomplete. The profile shows about 61,000 clones, approximately 78% of them singletons. Sequences were obtained from memory CD4+ T cells from blood. Receptors originate from an adult in good health and CMV-seronegative. The CDR3 runs from the conserved cysteine through the conserved F or W. The D gene is left open where the match is weak. Clone size appears in some rows only: once, few, many, or a class for an expanded clone.

>.|.|TRBV19|TRBJ2-5
TGTGCCAGTAGCCCCTGGAGAGGGCGAGAGACCCAGTACTTC
CASSPWRGRETQYF
>TRBD2|.|TRBV30|TRBJ2-5
TGTGCCTGGAGTGTCCATAGCGGGGGGTACCAAGAGACCCAGTACTTC
CAWSVHSGGYQETQYF
>.|.|TRBV25-1|TRBJ1-2
TGTGCCAGCAGGGACAGTTTCTATGGCTACACCTTC
CASRDSFYGYTF
>.|.|TRBV7-8|TRBJ1-1
TGTGCCAGCAGCTTAGGGGACGGGGGGTTGACTGAAGCTTTCTTT
CASSLGDGGLTEAFF
>TRBD2|.|TRBV13|TRBJ2-7
TGTGCCAGCAGCCGGACTAGCCCGGGGGAGCAGTACTTC
CASSRTSPGEQYF
>.|few|TRBV27|TRBJ1-4
TGTGCCAGCAGTTTATCCTCCCCGGGACAATCAGAAAAACTGTTTTTT
CASSLSSPGQSEKLFF
>.|once|TRBV21-1|TRBJ1-1
TGTGCCAGCAGCAACGGACGGACTGGGGAGTACACTGAAGCTTTCTTT
CASSNGRTGEYTEAFF
>.|.|TRBV19|TRBJ1-6
TGTGCCAGTAGTAGGGGAAGGAGCTCCTATAATTCACCCCTCCACTTT
CASSRGRSSYNSPLHF
>.|.|TRBV29-1|TRBJ2-1
TGCAGCGTTGATTCGTTCCCGCCCAATGAGCAGTTCTTC
CSVDSFPPNEQFF
>TRBD2|.|TRBV5-1|TRBJ2-3
TGCGCCAGCAGCGTCGGGACTAGGGGGAGCACAGATACGCAGTATTTT
CASSVGTRGSTDTQYF
>.|.|TRBV6-6|TRBJ1-5
TGTGCCAGCAGTGATGGGCTCTATCAGCCCCAGCATTTT
CASSDGLYQPQHF
>TRBD1|.|TRBV29-1|TRBJ2-1
TGCAGCACCCAGAACAGGGGTGAGCAGTTCTTC
CSTQNRGEQFF
>.|few|TRBV5-1|TRBJ2-6
TGCGCCAGCAGCTCGCAGGGGCCGGGCTCTGGGGCCAACGTCCTGACTTTC
CASSSQGPGSGANVLTF
>.|few|TRBV10-1|TRBJ2-7
TGCGCCAGCAGTGTTGGCAGGGACTACGAGCAGTACTTC
CASSVGRDYEQYF
>.|.|TRBV27|TRBJ2-4
TGTGCCAGCAGTTTATCGGGGTCAGCCGGCCGGTACTTC
CASSLSGSAGRYF
>.|.|TRBV2|TRBJ1-2
TGTGCCAGCAGGGGGAGCCGCTCTAACTATGGCTACACCTTC
CASRGSRSNYGYTF
>.|.|TRBV6-1|TRBJ1-4
TGTGCCAGCACCCAGGGCAGGGGACAAAATGAAAAACTGTTTTTT
CASTQGRGQNEKLFF
>.|.|TRBV29-1|TRBJ2-7
TGCAGCGTACTTCGAGAGGTTCGCGGCCTCTCCTACGAGCAGTACTTC
CSVLREVRGLSYEQYF
>.|few|TRBV2|TRBJ1-1
TGTGCCAGCACCTTAGACAACATGAACACTGAAGCTTTCTTT
CASTLDNMNTEAFF
>.|.|TRBV5-6|TRBJ1-2
TGTGCCAGCAGCTTGGCCGGGGCCAGGGGCTACACCTTC
CASSLAGARGYTF
>TRBD1|.|TRBV28|TRBJ1-1
TGTGCCAGCAGTAGGTTGACAGGGACCACTGAAGCTTTCTTT
CASSRLTGTTEAFF
>.|.|TRBV29-1|TRBJ2-7
TGCAGCGTCGGGACCCCCGGCGGGTCCTACGAGCAGTACTTC
CSVGTPGGSYEQYF
>.|.|TRBV11-1|TRBJ2-3
TGTGCCAGCGGTACGCCCAGAGGTGCGCAGTATTTT
CASGTPRGAQYF
>TRBD1|few|TRBV5-1|TRBJ1-2
TGCGCCAGCAGCTTGGTTCCGGTGGGACAGGGTGATGGCTACACCTTC
CASSLVPVGQGDGYTF
>.|.|TRBV4-1|TRBJ1-2
TGCGCCAGCAGCCAAGGGGACAAAGACTATGGCTACACCTTC
CASSQGDKDYGYTF
>.|.|TRBV7-6|TRBJ1-1
TGTGCCAGCAGCCCACGAGCAGGGGACACTGAAGCTTTCTTT
CASSPRAGDTEAFF
>.|.|TRBV9|TRBJ2-2
TGTGCCAGCAGCGTAACAGGGAACCCCGGGGAGCTGTTTTTT
CASSVTGNPGELFF
>.|.|TRBV11-2|TRBJ1-5
TGTGCCAGCAGCTTATCGAGCAATCAGCCCCAGCATTTT
CASSLSSNQPQHF
>TRBD1|.|TRBV7-9|TRBJ2-1
TGTGCCAGCAGCTTAACCCTGACAGGGGTTGGAACGGATGAGCAGTTCTTC
CASSLTLTGVGTDEQFF
>TRBD2|once|TRBV19|TRBJ2-1
TGTGCCAGTAGGAGACCTCTCGGGAGGGACAATGAGCAGTTCTTC
CASRRPLGRDNEQFF
>.|.|TRBV7-9|TRBJ2-1
TGTGCCAGCAGCTTACTAGCCGCTGAGCAGTTCTTC
CASSLLAAEQFF
>.|.|TRBV28|TRBJ2-1
TGTGCCAGCAGTTTTGGGGGGGCGAGACTAGGGCGTGAGCAGTTCTTC
CASSFGGARLGREQFF
>TRBD1|.|TRBV28|TRBJ2-7
TGTGCCAGCAGTGGGGCAGGGGGCTTGCACGAGCAGTACTTC
CASSGAGGLHEQYF
>TRBD1|.|TRBV19|TRBJ1-1
TGTGCCAGTAGTATAGTAACAGGGGGCACTGAAGCTTTCTTT
CASSIVTGGTEAFF
>.|.|TRBV5-1|TRBJ2-1
TGCGCCAGCAGCGGGGGAGACTTCCACAATGAGCAGTTCTTC
CASSGGDFHNEQFF
>.|.|TRBV29-1|TRBJ2-2
TGCAGCGTACGGGGCTCCTGGTCCGCCGGGGAGCTGTTTTTT
CSVRGSWSAGELFF
>.|.|TRBV15|TRBJ2-3
TGTGCCACCAGCAGCGGCCATGGCCCAGATACGCAGTATTTT
CATSSGHGPDTQYF
>TRBD2|.|TRBV11-2|TRBJ2-1
TGTGCCAGCAGCCGTAGCGGGAGGGGGGCCTACAATGAGCAGTTCTTC
CASSRSGRGAYNEQFF
>.|.|TRBV28|TRBJ1-2
TGTGCCAGCAGCCTTCAGGGGAGTGGCTATGGCTACACCTTC
CASSLQGSGYGYTF
>.|few|TRBV10-1|TRBJ1-6
TGCGCCAGCAGCCCAGGGTTGAATTCACCCCTCCACTTT
CASSPGLNSPLHF
>.|.|TRBV5-6|TRBJ2-4
TGTGCCAGCAGCTTGCGGGTGGTTAAAAACATTCAGTACTTC
CASSLRVVKNIQYF
>TRBD1|medium-sized|TRBV30|TRBJ1-4
TGTGCCTGGAGCAGGGGACAGGTGGAAAAACTGTTTTTT
CAWSRGQVEKLFF
>TRBD1|.|TRBV30|TRBJ1-5
TGTGCCTGGACCACAGGGGGGAGTCAGCCCCAGCATTTT
CAWTTGGSQPQHF
>TRBD2|.|TRBV18|TRBJ2-2
TGTGCCAGCTCACCACCGCCTAGCGGGAGGGGCAAGCGTACCGGGGAGCTGTTTTTT
CASSPPPSGRGKRTGELFF
>.|once|TRBV18|TRBJ1-1
TGTGCCAGCTCACCTGGACAGCAAATGAACACTGAAGCTTTCTTT
CASSPGQQMNTEAFF
>.|.|TRBV5-1|TRBJ1-4
TGCGCCAGCAGCCGGGGGGGAAATGAAAAACTGTTTTTT
CASSRGGNEKLFF
>.|.|TRBV11-2|TRBJ1-5
TGTGCCAGCAGCCCCCACAGCAATCAGCCCCAGCATTTT
CASSPHSNQPQHF
>.|.|TRBV14|TRBJ2-6
TGTGCCAGCAGCCAAGATCGAGCGACTGGGGCCAACGTCCTGACTTTC
CASSQDRATGANVLTF
>TRBD1|.|TRBV29-1|TRBJ2-2
TGCAGTGCCCGGACAGGGAGCATCACCGGGGAGCTGTTTTTT
CSARTGSITGELFF
>.|.|TRBV28|TRBJ1-5
TGTGCCAGCAGTCCCACCTCGGGGCCCCAGCATTTT
CASSPTSGPQHF
>TRBD1|once|TRBV5-3|TRBJ1-1
TGTGCCAGCAGCTCGGACAGGGGGAGGCCTGAAGCTTTCTTT
CASSSDRGRPEAFF